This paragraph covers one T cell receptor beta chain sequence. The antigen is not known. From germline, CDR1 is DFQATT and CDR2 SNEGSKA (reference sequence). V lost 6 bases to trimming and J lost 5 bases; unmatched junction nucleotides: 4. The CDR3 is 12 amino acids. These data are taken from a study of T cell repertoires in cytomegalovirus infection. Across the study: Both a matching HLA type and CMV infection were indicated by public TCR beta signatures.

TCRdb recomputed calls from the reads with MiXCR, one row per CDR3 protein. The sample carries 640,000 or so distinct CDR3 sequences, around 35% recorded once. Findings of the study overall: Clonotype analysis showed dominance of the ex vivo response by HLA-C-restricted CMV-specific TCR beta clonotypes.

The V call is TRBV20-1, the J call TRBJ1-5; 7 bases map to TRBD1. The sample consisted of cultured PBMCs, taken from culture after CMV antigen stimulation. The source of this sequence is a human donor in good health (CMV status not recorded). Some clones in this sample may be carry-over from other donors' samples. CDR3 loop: CSASGGDQPQHF. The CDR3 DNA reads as TGCAGTGCCTCAGGGGGGGATCAGCCCCAGCATTTT.